The clone carrying this T cell receptor beta chain was seen a handful of times. Its target is not known. The authors made TCR cDNA by 5'RACE template switching, adding a universal primer site and UMIs. In TCRdb, the 5' RACE reads were re-called with MiXCR into one record per CDR3 protein. The repertoire holds approximately 580,000 distinct CDR3 sequences, 17% seen once, with approximately 15% in the top ten. Trimming cost V 4 bases and J 0 bases; bases outside gene matches: 1. Germline lookup yields CDR1 SGHTA and CDR2 FQGNSA. This CDR3 has 15 amino acids. The data are from a study of T cells after yellow fever vaccination. Whole-study results and caveats: Among primary-vaccination clones, most reappeared after the booster, at 95% to 96% for CD4 and around 91% for CD8. FACS-sorted repertoires might harbor abundant contaminating clonotypes from the bulk population.

The chain carries TRBV7-2 and TRBJ2-2; TRBD1 matches 8 bases. Source: PBMCs, taken less than 6 days after the first yellow fever vaccination. This TCR was sampled from a man between 18 and 35 years old who received the YFV17D yellow fever vaccine. The CDR3 loop reads CASSWTGTNTGELFF. CDR3 bases: TGTGCCAGCAGCTGGACAGGGACGAACACCGGGGAGCTGTTTTTT.